A single sample is the source of the 14 T cell receptor beta chains below, sequenced in a study of T cell responses to AZD1222 COVID-19 vaccine. Sequencing used immunoSEQ multiplex PCR; TCRdb keeps in-frame clones, though not all of them. This sample has 75,000 to 95,000 clones, with roughly 85% found just once. The input for sequencing was peripheral blood, taken on day 0 of AZD1222 vaccination. The receptors originated from an adult in good health.

The genes are TRBV12-3 or TRBV12-4 and TRBJ2-7; weak D call: TRBD2 (5 bases). The CDR3 runs 13 residues. V lost 7 bases and J lost 6, with 16 bases in between. CDR3 in amino acids: CASNPGTEAEQYF. CDR3 DNA: TGTGCCAGCAACCCGGGTACGGAGGCCGAGCAGTACTTC.

This chain links TRBV12-2 with TRBJ2-7; the table's D call, TRBD2, has no DNA check behind it. TRBV12-2 is assigned pseudogene status. The CDR3 contains 15 residues. CDR3 bases: TGTGCAAGTCGCCCACGGGTTGAGAGCTCCTACGAGCAGTACTTC. Protein sequence: CASRPRVESSYEQYF.

This clone occurred once. The genes are TRBV14 and TRBJ2-5; maybe TRBD2 (6 bases). Germline CDR1 is SGHDN and CDR2 is FVKESK. V lost 1 base, J lost 7 bases, and 13 bases lay in between. CDR3 length: 14 residues. CDR3 DNA: TGTGCCAGCAGCCAAGCTAATTTGGGGGGGACCCAGTACTTC. Its translation: CASSQANLGGTQYF.

The chain uses TRBV5-5 and TRBJ2-7, with TRBD1 as a possible D gene (6 bases). Germline V gene sequence: CDR1 SGHKS, CDR2 YYEKEE (reference sequence). The CDR3 consists of 13 residues. Trimming pared 1 base from V and 2 bases from J, leaving 7 bases between. The CDR3 here is CASSLWGPYEQYF. For the CDR3, the DNA is TGTGCCAGCAGCTTGTGGGGGCCCTACGAGCAGTACTTC.

The V and J genes are TRBV5-6 and TRBJ1-3; 9 bases are a match to TRBD1. Germline CDR1 reads SGHDT; CDR2 reads YYEEEE. Trimming took 4 bases from V and 0 from J; bases not matched to a gene: 5. The CDR3 covers 16 residues. The CDR3 reads CASSRGQGISGNTIYF. The CDR3 nucleotides read TGTGCCAGCAGCAGAGGACAGGGGATCTCTGGAAACACCATATATTTT.

This sequence joins TRBV7-2 and TRBJ2-2; no clear D. The CDR3 has 14 amino acids. Trimming removed 1 base from V and 7 bases from J, with 10 bases in between. Germline CDR1 and CDR2: SGHTA and FQGNSA. In nucleotides, the CDR3 is TGTGCCAGCAGCTTAGTATTCGCTGGCGGGGAGCTGTTTTTT. Protein sequence: CASSLVFAGGELFF.

The V gene is TRBV6-5, the J gene TRBJ2-7; the match to TRBD1 covers 7 bases. J was trimmed by 2 bases and V by 7 bases; bases with no gene match: 2. CDR1 and CDR2 (germline): MNHEY, SVGAGI. There are 12 residues in the CDR3. CDR3 region: CASMGTAYEQYF. CDR3 DNA sequence: TGTGCCAGCATGGGGACAGCCTACGAGCAGTACTTC.

This sequence joins TRBV24-1 and TRBJ2-3, with D possibly matching TRBD1 (6 bases). CDR1 is KGHDR, CDR2 SFDVKD, per germline. V was clipped by 3 bases and J by 4 bases, with 19 bases between them. CDR3 length equals 17 residues. CDR3 in DNA: TGTGCCACCAGTGATCCGTATCGGTTACAGGGCGCAGATACGCAGTATTTT. Its protein is CATSDPYRLQGADTQYF.

V and J are TRBV27 and TRBJ2-5, with unresolved D. CDR3 length: 14 residues. Germline lookup yields CDR1 MNHEY and CDR2 SMNVEV (reference sequence). Trimming cost V 4 bases and J 0 bases, with 9 bases left between them. CDR3: CASSSPPNQETQYF. The CDR3 DNA is TGTGCCAGCAGTTCACCACCCAACCAAGAGACCCAGTACTTC.

The CDR3 DNA reads as TGCGCCAGCAGCCCCGGACGGGTTCGGGATGAGACCCAGTACTTC. This sequence encodes CASSPGRVRDETQYF. This chain uses TRBV5-1 with TRBJ2-5, with D possibly TRBD2 on 5 matching bases. V lost 4 bases to trimming and J lost 5 bases, with 18 bases between them. Germline V gives CDR1 SGHRS, CDR2 YFSETQ. This CDR3 spans 15 amino acids.

This clone was found once. Other DNA sequences within the sample encode an identical CDR3. The chain uses TRBV3-1 (or the pseudogene TRBV3-2) and TRBJ1-5; no clear D gene. The CDR3 runs to 13 residues. Trimming cost V 1 base and J 3 bases, with 4 bases left between them. Germline assignment: CDR1 LGHDT and CDR2 YNNKEL (reference sequence). The CDR3 region has the DNA TGTGCCAGCAGCCAAGGGGACAATCAGCCCCAGCATTTT. This sequence encodes CASSQGDNQPQHF.

The J gene is TRBJ1-2, the V gene TRBV6-6; D is unclear. The germline V gene encodes CDR1 MNHNY and CDR2 SVGAGI (reference sequence). Trimming removed 0 bases from V and 1 base from J, with 12 bases in between. The CDR3 is 16 amino acids. CDR3 in amino acids: CASSYSEVSLNYGYTF. In DNA, the CDR3 is TGTGCCAGCAGTTACTCGGAGGTCTCCCTTAACTATGGCTACACCTTC.

The V call is TRBV28, the J call TRBJ1-5; D perhaps matches TRBD1 (5 bases). The CDR3 is made up of 15 amino acids. In germline, CDR1 is MDHEN, CDR2 SYDVKM. Trimming pared 1 base from V and 7 bases from J, leaving 14 bases between. Here the CDR3 DNA reads TGTGCCAGCAGTTTATTGGAGGGGCTGAGGCAGCCCCAGCATTTT. Translating gives CASSLLEGLRQPQHF.

The chain links TRBV6-5 to TRBJ1-5; D possibly corresponds to TRBD1 (6 bases). The CDR3 extends over 15 amino acids. Between the trimmed V and J ends, which lost 6 bases and 1 base, there was a span of 13 bases. The germline CDR1 and CDR2 sequences are MNHEY and SVGAGI. The DNA of the CDR3 is TGTGCCAGCAGCCCGTCCGGGACAAGCAATCAGCCCCAGCATTTT. This sequence encodes CASSPSGTSNQPQHF.